This is a list of T cell receptor beta chains from one sample in a study of blood T cell repertoires in COVID-19. TCRdb keeps only in-frame clones here, not all; method: immunoSEQ multiplex PCR. The sample lists some 180,000 clones, less than 90% occurring once. Sequencing was done on a sample of PBMCs or T cells enriched from blood (not recorded which). The origin of the receptors is a woman in her 30s who had been exposed to COVID-19. Both conserved end residues are part of each CDR3. The D gene is left open where the match is weak. Some rows have no size entry. The others give once, few or many, or a class for an expanded clone.

abundance | d_gene | j_gene | v_gene | CDR3aa | CDR3nt
NA | NA | TRBJ1-6 | TRBV15 | CATSRDRGGSDSPLHF | TGTGCCACCAGCAGAGATCGGGGTGGATCGGATTCACCCCTCCACTTT
NA | NA | TRBJ2-2 | TRBV18 | CASSRLHDTGELFF | TGTGCCAGCTCACGGCTGCACGACACCGGGGAGCTGTTTTTT
NA | TRBD1 | TRBJ1-1 | TRBV7-9 | CASSLTGFDTEAFF | TGTGCCAGCAGCCTGACAGGGTTCGACACTGAAGCTTTCTTT
NA | TRBD1 | TRBJ1-5 | TRBV4-1 | CASSQVQGAFQPQHF | TGCGCCAGCAGCCAAGTACAGGGGGCCTTTCAGCCCCAGCATTTT
NA | TRBD1 | TRBJ2-7 | TRBV6-5 | CASSLGTDLSEQYF | TGTGCCAGCAGCCTCGGGACAGACCTCTCCGAGCAGTACTTC
NA | NA | TRBJ1-2 | TRBV7-6 | CASSFVQYGRSNYGYTF | TGTGCCAGCAGCTTTGTTCAATACGGGAGATCTAACTATGGCTACACCTTC
NA | NA | TRBJ1-2 | TRBV20-1 | CSSSGGTF | TGCAGTAGCTCGGGGGGCACCTTC
NA | TRBD1 | TRBJ1-6 | TRBV6-4 | CASGQDYNSPLHF | TGTGCCAGCGGACAGGATTATAATTCACCCCTCCACTTT
NA | TRBD1 | TRBJ1-1 | TRBV6-5 | CASCSRGPNTEAFF | TGTGCCAGCTGTTCGAGGGGGCCGAACACTGAAGCTTTCTTT
NA | NA | TRBJ2-2 | TRBV2 | CASRTYNAGELFF | TGTGCCAGCAGGACTTATAACGCCGGGGAGCTGTTTTTT
NA | NA | TRBJ1-2 | TRBV2 | CASSEEVYDGYTF | TGTGCCAGCAGTGAGGAGGTATACGATGGCTACACCTTC
few | NA | TRBJ1-4 | TRBV7-2 | CASSSHRTLNEKLFF | TGTGCCAGCAGCTCGCACAGAACTCTGAATGAAAAACTGTTTTTT
NA | TRBD2 | TRBJ2-7 | TRBV14 | CASSLAQVGGSEQYF | TGTGCCAGCAGCCTCGCACAGGTCGGCGGGAGCGAGCAGTACTTC
NA | TRBD1 | TRBJ1-1 | TRBV6-5 | CASRRQGMNTEAFF | TGTGCCAGCAGGAGACAGGGAATGAACACTGAAGCTTTCTTT
NA | TRBD1 | TRBJ2-7 | TRBV27 | CASSTGQGINEQYF | TGTGCCAGCAGTACGGGACAGGGGATTAACGAGCAGTACTTC
NA | NA | TRBJ1-1 | TRBV5-4 | CASSLDSPGDNTEAFF | TGTGCCAGCAGCTTGGATAGCCCGGGGGATAACACTGAAGCTTTCTTT
NA | TRBD2 | TRBJ2-3 | TRBV7-2 | CASSPTAASGVPDTQYF | TGTGCCAGCAGCCCCACGGCCGCTAGCGGGGTTCCAGATACGCAGTATTTT
NA | TRBD2 | TRBJ2-3 | TRBV5-1 | CASSSRGVTDTQYF | TGCGCCAGCAGCTCGCGGGGGGTGACAGATACGCAGTATTTT
NA | NA | TRBJ1-2 | TRBV7-9 | CASSYDYYGYTF | TGTGCCAGCAGCTACGACTATTATGGCTACACCTTC
once | NA | TRBJ1-6 | TRBV5-1 | CASSLEPHYNSPLHF | TGCGCCAGCAGCTTGGAGCCGCATTATAATTCACCCCTCCACTTT
NA | TRBD1 | TRBJ1-5 | TRBV4-1 | CASSQEWGTGGTQHF | TGCGCCAGCAGCCAAGAATGGGGGACAGGGGGGACCCAGCATTTT